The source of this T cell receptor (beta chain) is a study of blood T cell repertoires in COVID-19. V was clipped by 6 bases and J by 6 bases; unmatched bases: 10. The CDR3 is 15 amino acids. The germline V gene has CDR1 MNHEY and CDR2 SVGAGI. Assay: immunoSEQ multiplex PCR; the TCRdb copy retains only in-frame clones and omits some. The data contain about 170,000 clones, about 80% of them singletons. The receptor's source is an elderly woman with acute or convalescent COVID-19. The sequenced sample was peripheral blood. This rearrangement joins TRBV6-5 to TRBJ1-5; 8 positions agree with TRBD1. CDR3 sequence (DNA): TGTGCCAGCAGCTTTGCCCAGGGGGCATCTCAGCCCCAGCATTTT. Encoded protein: CASSFAQGASQPQHF.